The 6 T cell receptor beta chains listed next were all sequenced from one sample in a study of blood T cells in healthy people across ages. A second PCR of about 6 to 12 cycles used a sample-barcoded 5' primer and a J-beta primer mix. TCRdb passed the 5' RACE reads through MiXCR, listing each CDR3 protein once. The table has 750,000 to 1,000,000 distinct CDR3 sequences, about 27% seen once. These records were also assigned to another study, of T cells of mothers and their children.

Specimen: blood. Receptors were obtained from a middle-aged woman in good health.

Worth noting for this clonotype: A much bigger clone sits one base away, suggesting this may be a read error. The gene calls are TRBV29-1 and TRBJ2-7, with 8 bases lining up with TRBD1. The CDR3 has 13 amino acids. Germline CDR1 reads SQVTM; CDR2 reads ANQGSEA. CDR3 in amino acids: CIVEDTGGYEQYF. The CDR3 DNA sequence: TGCATCGTTGAAGATACAGGGGGTTACGAGCAGTACTTC.

This clonotype was counted ten times or more. This chain links TRBV12-3 or TRBV12-4 with TRBJ2-7, with 9 nucleotides matching TRBD1. After removal of 5 bases from V and 5 bases from J, the junction contained 4 bases not matched to a gene. This CDR3 is built from 13 residues. DNA of the CDR3: TGTGCCAGCAGTAGGACAGGGGCGGACGAGCAGTACTTC. This gives the protein CASSRTGADEQYF.

This clonotype has only one observation. This may be a read error, as it is one base from a much larger clone. J is TRBJ1-3 and V is TRBV27; a possible D gene is TRBD1 (5 bases). V shed 0 bases and J shed 2 bases, with 5 bases lying between them. This CDR3 region has 14 residues. Germline CDR1 MNHEY, CDR2 SMNVEV (reference sequence). CDR3 DNA sequence: TGTGCCAGCAGTTTATCAGGGGCTGGAAACACCATATATTTT. Protein product: CASSLSGAGNTIYF.

In this sample, this clonotype turned up many times. The chain recombines TRBV7-2 with TRBJ2-5, with 9 bases identical to TRBD2. The CDR3 has 16 amino acids. Germline CDR1 and CDR2: SGHTA and FQGNSA. V gave up 1 base and J gave up 2 bases; unmatched junction bases: 5. The CDR3 region is CASSLDRGGVQETQYF. The CDR3 bases are TGTGCCAGCAGCTTAGATCGCGGGGGGGTACAAGAGACCCAGTACTTC.

The chain couples TRBV6-6 to TRBJ2-7; tentative D call: TRBD1 (6 bases). Germline CDR1 is MNHNY and CDR2 is SVGAGI (reference sequence). V dropped 6 bases and J dropped 3 bases, with 15 bases sitting between them. This CDR3 comprises 14 residues. The CDR3 reads CASRDSGTIYEQYF. DNA of the CDR3: TGTGCCAGCAGAGACTCCGGGACAATCTACGAGCAGTACTTC.

The rearrangement uses TRBV4-2 and TRBJ1-1; D is uncertain. From germline, CDR1 is LGHNA and CDR2 YNFKEQ. The CDR3 loop spans 11 amino acids. V was pared by 3 bases and J by 7 bases, with 6 bases between. CDR3 sequence: CASSQDGEAFF. CDR3 nucleotides: TGTGCCAGCAGCCAGGACGGTGAAGCTTTCTTT.